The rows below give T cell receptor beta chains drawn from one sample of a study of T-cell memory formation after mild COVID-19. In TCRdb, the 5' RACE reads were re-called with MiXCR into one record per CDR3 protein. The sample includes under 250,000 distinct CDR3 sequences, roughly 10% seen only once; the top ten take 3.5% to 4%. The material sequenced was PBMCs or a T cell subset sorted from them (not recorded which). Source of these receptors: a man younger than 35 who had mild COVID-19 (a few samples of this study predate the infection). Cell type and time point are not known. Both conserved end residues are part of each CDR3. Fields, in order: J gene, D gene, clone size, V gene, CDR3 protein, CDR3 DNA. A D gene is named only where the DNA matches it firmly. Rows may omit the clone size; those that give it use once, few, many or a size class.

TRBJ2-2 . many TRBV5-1 CASTPPPYTLPGELFF TGCGCCAGCACGCCGCCCCCGTACACCCTACCCGGGGAGCTGTTTTTT
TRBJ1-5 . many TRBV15 CATSRDPTGLNQPQHF TGTGCCACCAGCAGAGATCCGACAGGTCTAAATCAGCCCCAGCATTTT
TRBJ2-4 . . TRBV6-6 CASRSALAKNIQYF TGTGCCAGCAGGTCAGCTTTAGCCAAAAACATTCAGTACTTC
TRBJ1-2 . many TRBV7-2 CASSMGRPVGGYTF TGTGCCAGCAGCATGGGCCGACCTGTCGGTGGCTACACCTTC
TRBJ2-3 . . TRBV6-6 CASSCSMTDTQYF TGTGCCAGCAGTTGCTCGATGACAGATACGCAGTATTTT
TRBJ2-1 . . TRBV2 CASSMEVYNEQFF TGTGCCAGCAGTATGGAGGTATACAATGAGCAGTTCTTC
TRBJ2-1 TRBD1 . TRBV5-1 CASSLIRGPNEQFF TGCGCCAGCAGCTTGATCAGGGGGCCTAATGAGCAGTTCTTC
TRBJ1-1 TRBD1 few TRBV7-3 CASSLGQALEAFF TGTGCCAGCAGCCTGGGACAGGCCCTTGAAGCTTTCTTT
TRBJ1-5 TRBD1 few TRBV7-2 CASSLKTGGGQPQHF TGTGCCAGCAGCTTAAAGACAGGGGGGGGTCAGCCCCAGCATTTT
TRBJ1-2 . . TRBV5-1 CASSFAGSLQGYTF TGCGCCAGCAGCTTTGCAGGGTCCCTTCAGGGCTACACCTTC
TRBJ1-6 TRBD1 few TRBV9 CASSATRDRDNSPLHF TGTGCCAGCAGCGCAACCCGGGACAGGGATAATTCACCCCTCCACTTT
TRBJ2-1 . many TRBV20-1 CSARREDEQFF TGCAGTGCTAGAAGGGAGGATGAGCAGTTCTTC
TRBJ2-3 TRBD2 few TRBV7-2 CASSKRTSGDRTDTQYF TGTGCCAGCAGCAAACGGACTAGCGGGGACCGCACAGATACGCAGTATTTT
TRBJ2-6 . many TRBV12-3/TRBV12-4 CASSLGSSGANVLTF TGTGCCAGCAGTTTGGGCAGCTCTGGGGCCAACGTCCTGACTTTC
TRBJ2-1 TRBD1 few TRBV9 CASSERGGLVLNEQFF TGTGCCAGCAGTGAACGAGGGGGCCTAGTTTTAAATGAGCAGTTCTTC
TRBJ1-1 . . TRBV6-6 CASSWDVNEAFF TGTGCCAGCAGTTGGGACGTGAATGAAGCTTTCTTT
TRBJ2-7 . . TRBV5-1 CASSLEASRGEQYF TGCGCCAGCAGCTTGGAGGCTAGCCGAGGCGAGCAGTACTTC
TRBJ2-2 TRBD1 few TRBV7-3 CASSLMGQGNTGELFF TGTGCCAGCAGCTTAATGGGACAGGGGAATACCGGGGAGCTGTTTTTT
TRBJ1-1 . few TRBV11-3 CASSLDTSQEPNTEAFF TGTGCCAGCAGCTTAGACACCTCCCAAGAGCCGAACACTGAAGCTTTCTTT
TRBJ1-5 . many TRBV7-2 CASSFRANQPQHF TGTGCCAGCAGCTTCAGGGCCAATCAGCCCCAGCATTTT
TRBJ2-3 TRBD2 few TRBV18 CASSPPGSGADTQYF TGTGCCAGCTCACCACCAGGGAGCGGGGCAGATACGCAGTATTTT
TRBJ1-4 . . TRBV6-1 CASSERQTQGKLFF TGTGCCAGCAGTGAGAGGCAGACCCAGGGGAAACTGTTTTTT
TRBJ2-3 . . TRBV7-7 CASSLAGVGTDTQYF TGTGCTAGCAGCTTAGCAGGGGTGGGCACAGATACGCAGTATTTT
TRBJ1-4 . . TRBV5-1 CASRDGFEEKLFF TGCGCCAGCAGGGATGGGTTTGAGGAAAAACTGTTTTTT
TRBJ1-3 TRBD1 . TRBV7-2 CASSYRGLGNTIYF TGTGCCAGCAGCTACAGGGGGCTTGGAAACACCATATATTTT
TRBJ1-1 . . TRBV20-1 CSAGGETEAFF TGCAGTGCTGGCGGGGAGACTGAAGCTTTCTTT
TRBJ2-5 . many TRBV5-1 CASSLAGPTQETQYF TGCGCCAGCAGCTTGGCGGGGCCGACCCAAGAGACCCAGTACTTC
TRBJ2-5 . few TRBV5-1 CASTRMRGGSETQYF TGCGCCAGCACCCGGATGCGAGGGGGTTCGGAGACCCAGTACTTC
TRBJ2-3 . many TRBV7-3 CASSPRWGPGTQYF TGTGCCAGCAGCCCCAGGTGGGGGCCTGGTACGCAGTATTTT
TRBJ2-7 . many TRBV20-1 CSAGAPLEQYF TGCAGTGCTGGGGCCCCGCTCGAGCAGTACTTC
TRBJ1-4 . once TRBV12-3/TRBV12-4 CASLGTSGGGQKLFF TGTGCCAGCCTTGGGACATCGGGGGGGGGTCAAAAACTGTTTTTT
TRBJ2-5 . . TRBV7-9 CASSSFAQETQYF TGTGCCAGCAGCTCATTCGCGCAAGAGACCCAGTACTTC
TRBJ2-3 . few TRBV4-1 CASSQESGRSLGTDTQYF TGCGCCAGCAGCCAAGAAAGTGGACGGTCCCTAGGCACAGATACGCAGTATTTT
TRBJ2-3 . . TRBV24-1 CATSQGGTDTQYF TGTGCCACCAGCCAGGGTGGCACAGATACGCAGTATTTT
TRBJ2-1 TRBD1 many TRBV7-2 CASSSGTAWNEQFF TGTGCCAGCAGCTCCGGGACAGCCTGGAATGAGCAGTTCTTC
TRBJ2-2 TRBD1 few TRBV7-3 CASSWDRHTGELFF TGTGCCAGCAGCTGGGACAGACACACCGGGGAGCTGTTTTTT
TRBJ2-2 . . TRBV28 CASSKGLGELFF TGTGCCAGCAGTAAGGGCCTCGGGGAGCTGTTTTTT
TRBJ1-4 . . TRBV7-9 CASSLGLGFGEKLFF TGTGCCAGCAGCTTAGGATTGGGGTTTGGGGAAAAACTGTTTTTT
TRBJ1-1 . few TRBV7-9 CASSLGDPVTTEAFF TGTGCCAGCAGCTTAGGGGACCCGGTTACCACTGAAGCTTTCTTT
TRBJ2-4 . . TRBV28 CASSLSKPAKNIQYF TGTGCCAGCAGTTTATCCAAACCAGCCAAAAACATTCAGTACTTC
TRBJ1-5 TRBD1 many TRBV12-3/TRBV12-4 CASGRDRGDQPQHF TGTGCCAGCGGTCGGGACAGGGGGGATCAGCCCCAGCATTTT
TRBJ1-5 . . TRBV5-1 CASSMGHKDQPQHF TGCGCCAGCAGCATGGGACACAAAGACCAGCCCCAGCATTTT
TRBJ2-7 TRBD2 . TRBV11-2 CASSPLPAGTYEQYF TGTGCCAGCAGCCCCCTGCCAGCGGGGACCTACGAGCAGTACTTC